The 12 T cell receptor beta chains given below trace back to one sample, sequenced in a study of cytomegalovirus exposure and HLA in healthy donors (dated by TCRdb to about 2017). Libraries came from the immunoSEQ multiplex PCR assay. For the multiplex PCR, a mixture combining 60 forward primers for TCR Vbeta segments and 13 reverse primers for TCR Jbeta segments was used. TCRdb stores this immuneACCESS table with in-frame sequences only. Part of the clones is absent; in the studies checked, under half of the shortfall reflects unresolved V genes, and no reason is known for the rest. Across this sample there are roughly 150,000 clones, with 70% to 90% seen only once. The ten largest clonotypes hold around 2.6% of the sample. Sequencing was done on a sample of PBMCs. The receptors originated from a man aged 25 to 40 in good health and CMV-seropositive.

V is TRBV29-1 and J is TRBJ1-2; possibly TRBD1 for D (6 bases). Trimming cost V 7 bases and J 1 base, with 10 bases left between them. The germline gives CDR1 SQVTM, CDR2 ANQGSEA. The CDR3 contains 12 residues. CDR3 DNA: TGCAGCGCCGGACAGATTAACTATGGCTACACCTTC. Its protein is CSAGQINYGYTF.

The genes are TRBV6-6 and TRBJ1-2; D is undetermined. In germline, CDR1 is MNHNY, CDR2 SVGAGI (reference sequence). CDR3 length equals 13 residues. V was cut by 1 base and J by 8 bases, with 11 bases left in between. CDR3 sequence reads: CASSYFGFGGYTF. CDR3 DNA sequence: TGTGCCAGCAGTTACTTCGGGTTCGGAGGCTACACCTTC.

CDR3 amino acids: CASSPTTGRVRDTQYF. The CDR3 nucleotides read TGTGCCAGCAGCCCGACGACAGGAAGGGTCAGGGATACGCAGTATTTT. The chain links TRBV7-2 to TRBJ2-3, with a possible D match to TRBD1 (6 bases). This CDR3 spans 16 amino acids. Looked up from germline, CDR1 is SGHTA and CDR2 is FQGNSA. V was shortened by 5 bases and J by 6 bases, with 21 bases between the two germline ends.

The chain employs TRBV2 and TRBJ2-7; 7 bases are a match to TRBD1. J lost 1 base, V lost 6 bases, and 3 bases had no gene match. The CDR3 has 13 residues. Germline CDR1 and CDR2: SNHLY and FYNNEI. The CDR3 region has the DNA TGTGCCAGCAGAGAGACAGGGTCCTACGAGCAGTACTTC. Amino acids: CASRETGSYEQYF.

This clone was recorded a few times. V gene TRBV5-6 combines with J gene TRBJ1-3; 11 positions match TRBD1. Germline V CDR1 and CDR2: SGHDT, YYEEEE. J lost 1 base, V lost 4 bases, and 10 bases had no gene match. This CDR3 region has 18 residues. The CDR3 spells CASSLYGTGGESGNTIYF. CDR3 nucleotides: TGTGCCAGCAGCCTTTATGGGACAGGGGGTGAATCTGGAAACACCATATATTTT. The full variable domain, in which reference TRBV5-6 and TRBJ1-3 provide the parts outside the CDR3, is DAGVTQSPTHLIKTRGQQVTLRCSPKSGHDTVSWYQQALGQGPQFIFQYYEEEERQRGNFPDRFSGHQFPNYSSELNVNALLLGDSALYLCASSLYGTGGESGNTIYFGEGSWLTVV.

The V and J genes are TRBV6-5 and TRBJ2-5; 8 bases fit TRBD1. The J call could be wrong; TRBJ2-7 is a better fit for the DNA end. Germline CDR1 is MNHEY and CDR2 is SVGAGI. The CDR3 is made up of 14 amino acids. CDR3 residues: CASSQDRATYEQYF. The CDR3 bases are TGTGCCAGCAGTCAGGACAGGGCCACCTACGAGCAGTACTTC.

The chain joins TRBV19 to TRBJ2-3; D is undetermined. The CDR3 length is 15 residues. V dropped 3 bases and J dropped 6 bases, with 16 bases sitting between them. CDR1 is LNHDA, CDR2 SQIVND, per germline (reference sequence). The CDR3: CASSIWSPGQDTQYF. CDR3 nucleotide sequence: TGTGCCAGTAGTATTTGGTCACCAGGTCAGGATACGCAGTATTTT.

V gene TRBV11-3 combines with J gene TRBJ2-7; 11 bases map to TRBD1. CDR3 size: 15 residues. Trimming removed 7 bases from V and 2 bases from J; junction bases left unmatched: 7. Germline assignment: CDR1 SGHNT and CDR2 YENEEA. CDR3 coding DNA: TGTGCCAGCAAAAAACCGGGACAGGGGGCCTACGAGCAGTACGTC. It encodes CASKKPGQGAYEQYV.

The chain recombines TRBV5-4 with TRBJ2-1; 11 bases are shared with TRBD2. This CDR3 has 15 amino acids. Germline loops: CDR1 SGHNT, CDR2 YYREEE (reference sequence). With V trimmed by 3 bases and J by 6 bases, 5 bases remained unmatched. The CDR3 spells CASSSRTSGLNEQFF. In DNA, the CDR3 is TGTGCCAGCAGCTCCAGGACTAGCGGGCTCAATGAGCAGTTCTTC.

The chain couples TRBV19 to TRBJ1-5; TRBD1 is a possible D gene (5 bases). CDR1 LNHDA and CDR2 SQIVND come from the germline V gene (reference sequence). The CDR3 covers 12 residues. The CDR3 DNA sequence: TGTGGAAATAAGGAGGGGATTCAGCCCCAGCATTTT. It translates to CGNKEGIQPQHF.

The rearrangement joins TRBV7-2 to TRBJ2-3; 12 nucleotides match TRBD2. CDR1 SGHTA and CDR2 FQGNSA come from the germline V gene. The CDR3 extends over 15 amino acids. V trimming: 6 bases; J trimming: 5 bases; junction bases outside the gene matches: 6. The chain's CDR3 is CASRRTSGMVDTQYF. The DNA of the CDR3 is TGTGCCAGCAGGCGGACTAGCGGGATGGTAGATACGCAGTATTTT.

On this clone: The identical CDR3 is also encoded by other nucleotide sequences in the sample. The J gene is TRBJ2-1, the V gene TRBV7-9, with D tentatively TRBD1 (6 bases). Germline V gives CDR1 SEHNR, CDR2 FQNEAQ (reference sequence). V lost 5 bases and J lost 0, with 14 bases in between. The CDR3 consists of 16 residues. In nucleotides, the CDR3 is TGTGCCAGCAGCCCCAGGGGCTTCAGCTCCTACAATGAGCAGTTCTTC. It encodes CASSPRGFSSYNEQFF.